These 30 T cell receptor beta chains came from one sample sequenced in a study of glioma-infiltrating T cells after dendritic cell vaccination. Assay used: immunoSEQ multiplex PCR; TCRdb lists only in-frame clones, some missing. The repertoire holds under 100,000 clones, about 84% seen once, with 2.5% to 3% in the top ten. The sample here was blood, taken before dendritic cell vaccination. The receptor set was obtained from a human donor with glioblastoma.

This chain joins TRBV6-5 and TRBJ2-7; 9 bases agree with TRBD2. The CDR3 consists of 15 residues. Germline V gene lookup returns CDR1 MNHEY and CDR2 SVGAGI. V dropped 2 bases and J dropped 2; count of bases not matched to a gene: 4. Here the CDR3 reads CASSYDLAGTYEQYF. CDR3 nucleotide sequence: TGTGCCAGCAGTTACGATCTAGCGGGAACCTACGAGCAGTACTTC.

The gene calls are TRBV6-5 and TRBJ1-2; D unclear. V dropped 5 bases and J dropped 2 bases, with 9 bases sitting between them. The CDR3 is 13 amino acids. The germline gives CDR1 MNHEY, CDR2 SVGAGI. CDR3 nucleotides: TGTGCCAGCAGTACGACTGCGAACTATGGCTACACCTTC. Its protein product is CASSTTANYGYTF.

In its sample, this clone was seen a few times. Written as DNA, the CDR3 is TGTGCCACCAGCAGAGACCCTCTAGCGGGAGTGGGGGGTGAGCAGTTCTTC. It codes for CATSRDPLAGVGGEQFF. The chain is built from TRBV15 and TRBJ2-1, with 10 bases identical to TRBD2. The V gene's germline CDR1 is LNHNV and CDR2 YYDKDF (reference sequence). V dropped 0 bases and J dropped 9; count of bases not matched to a gene: 11. The CDR3 runs to 17 residues. The whole variable domain, remainder taken from reference TRBV15 and TRBJ2-1, is DAMVIQNPRYQVTQFGKPVTLSCSQTLNHNVMYWYQQKSSQAPKLLFHYYDKDFNNEADTPDNFQSRRPNTSFCFLDIRSPGLGDTAMYLCATSRDPLAGVGGEQFFGPGTRLTVL.

The chain has TRBV27 and TRBJ2-1, with 10 bases identical to TRBD2. With 5 bases clipped from V and 8 bases from J, the junction kept 12 bases outside the gene matches. In germline, CDR1 is MNHEY, CDR2 SMNVEV (reference sequence). The CDR3 consists of 16 residues. In DNA form, the CDR3 reads TGTGCCAGCAGTCTACAAGCGGGAGGGCCTTCATATGAGCAGTTCTTC. Its protein product is CASSLQAGGPSYEQFF.

The chain carries TRBV7-2 and TRBJ2-3, with 7 nucleotides matching TRBD2. The germline V gene has CDR1 SGHTA and CDR2 FQGNSA. This CDR3 is 13 amino acids long. The junction had 3 bases not matched to a gene; V was cut back by 5 bases and J by 4 bases. CDR3: CASSTGGADTQYF. The CDR3 region has the DNA TGTGCCAGCAGCACGGGAGGTGCAGATACGCAGTATTTT.

The gene calls are TRBV4-1 and TRBJ1-2; a possible D gene is TRBD1 (5 bases). The CDR3 has 15 amino acids. Trimming removed 0 bases at V and 7 bases at J, with 15 bases between. CDR1 and CDR2 from the germline V gene are MGHRA and YSYEKL. The CDR3: CASSQEYPRAPGYTF. The CDR3 DNA is TGCGCCAGCAGCCAAGAGTACCCCAGGGCTCCTGGCTACACCTTC.

This chain uses TRBV6-5 with TRBJ2-7, with D maybe TRBD2 (5 bases). The CDR3 length is 14 residues. The V gene's germline CDR1 is MNHEY and CDR2 SVGAGI. V was cut by 3 bases and J by 2 bases, with 11 bases left in between. The DNA for the CDR3 is TGTGCCAGCAGTTATACCCGGGATACCTACGAGCAGTACTTC. It specifies CASSYTRDTYEQYF.

The chain recombines TRBV4-1 with TRBJ2-1; no reliable D call. Per the germline V gene, CDR1 is MGHRA and CDR2 is YSYEKL. CDR3 length: 12 amino acids. Between the trimmed V and J ends, which lost 3 bases and 8 bases, there was a span of 8 bases. The CDR3 bases are TGCGCCAGCAGCCAGTCCCTTGATGAGCAGTTCTTC. It encodes CASSQSLDEQFF.

The V gene is TRBV12-5, the J gene TRBJ2-3; 8 nucleotides align to TRBD1. CDR3 length: 15 residues. J lost 2 bases, V lost 3 bases, and 4 bases had no gene match. Germline CDR1 and CDR2: LGHNT and FRNRAP. The CDR3 DNA follows: TGTGCTAGTGGTTTTGGCAGGGGGCCCACAGATACGCAGTATTTT. This gives the protein CASGFGRGPTDTQYF.

The chain joins TRBV6-6 to TRBJ2-7; D may be TRBD1 (6 bases). Trimming removed 5 bases at V and 2 bases at J, with 10 bases between. Germline values: CDR1 MNHNY, CDR2 SVGAGI (reference sequence). The CDR3 runs 13 residues. CDR3 amino acids: CASSQGFPYEQYF. DNA for the CDR3: TGTGCCAGCAGTCAGGGGTTCCCCTACGAGCAGTACTTC.

This CDR3 is CATSSGQGAGYTF. The CDR3 coding sequence is TGTGCCACCAGCAGTGGACAGGGGGCGGGCTACACCTTC. The V call is TRBV15, the J call TRBJ1-2, with 11 bases aligning to TRBD1. Germline CDR1 and CDR2: LNHNV and YYDKDF (reference sequence). The CDR3 loop spans 13 amino acids. V lost 3 bases and J lost 8; bases outside the gene matches: 2.

The chain couples TRBV19 to TRBJ1-1, with a possible D match to TRBD1 (5 bases). CDR1 and CDR2 from the germline V gene are LNHDA and SQIVND (reference sequence). V gave up 4 bases and J gave up 0 bases, with 6 bases separating them. CDR3 size: 13 residues. In nucleotides, the CDR3 is TGTGCCAGTAGTACAGGGTTGAACACTGAAGCTTTCTTT. The encoded protein is CASSTGLNTEAFF.

This clone was observed a handful of times. The rearrangement links TRBV7-3 to TRBJ1-1; the D is unclear. In germline, CDR1 is SGHTA, CDR2 FQGTGA. The V gene lost 2 bases and the J gene lost 7 bases, with 11 bases spanning the gap. The CDR3 spans 13 residues. The CDR3 loop is CASSLSPQDEAFF. The CDR3 nucleotides read TGTGCCAGCAGCTTATCCCCCCAGGATGAAGCTTTCTTT.

V gene TRBV9 combines with J gene TRBJ2-3; D remains unclear. V dropped 3 bases and J dropped 4 bases, with 3 bases sitting between them. CDR3 size: 11 residues. Germline V gene data show CDR1 as SGDLS and CDR2 as YYNGEE. DNA of the CDR3: TGTGCCAGCAGCGGCGCAGATACGCAGTATTTT. Encoded protein: CASSGADTQYF.

The rearrangement links TRBV7-3 to TRBJ1-1, with unresolved D. Between the trimmed V and J ends, which lost 0 bases and 3 bases, there was a span of 8 bases. Germline CDR1 reads SGHTA; CDR2 reads FQGTGA. The CDR3 has 14 amino acids. CDR3 residues: CASSLTTADTEAFF. CDR3 DNA sequence: TGTGCCAGCAGCTTAACGACGGCGGACACTGAAGCTTTCTTT.

The V and J genes are TRBV30 and TRBJ1-5, with D possibly being TRBD1 (5 bases). Per germline, CDR1 GTSNPN and CDR2 SVGIG (reference sequence). The CDR3 is made up of 17 amino acids. Trimming pared 5 bases from V and 0 bases from J, leaving 20 bases between. The CDR3 reads CAWDSPSRAYSNQPQHF. The CDR3 DNA sequence: TGTGCCTGGGACTCTCCGAGCAGGGCCTATAGCAATCAGCCCCAGCATTTT.

This clone came up a few times. This rearrangement joins TRBV4-1 to TRBJ2-1; the D is unclear. Trimming removed 4 bases from V and 7 bases from J, with 23 bases in between. The CDR3 spans 17 residues. Germline loops: CDR1 MGHRA, CDR2 YSYEKL. The CDR3: CASSPANRQEQKNEQFF. The CDR3 DNA follows: TGCGCCAGCAGCCCTGCAAACCGTCAGGAACAGAAAAATGAGCAGTTCTTC.

The V call is TRBV5-1, the J call TRBJ2-7; 7 bases align to TRBD1. Germline trimming cut 0 bases from V and 2 bases from J; bases unmatched to any gene: 2. Per germline, CDR1 SGHRS and CDR2 YFSETQ. There are 14 residues in the CDR3. The CDR3 DNA sequence: TGCGCCAGCAGCTTGGGACAGGGCCCCTACGAGCAGTACTTC. Translation gives CASSLGQGPYEQYF.

J is TRBJ1-2 and V is TRBV10-2; 7 bases are shared with TRBD1. CDR1 and CDR2 from the germline V gene are WSHSY and SAAADI. Trimming took 5 bases from V and 2 from J; bases not matched to a gene: 5. The CDR3 is made up of 14 amino acids. In nucleotides, the CDR3 is TGCGCCAGCAGTTCTAAGGGACAGAACTATGGCTACACCTTC. As protein: CASSSKGQNYGYTF.

V is TRBV11-3 and J is TRBJ2-1; possibly TRBD2 for D (6 bases). Germline V gives CDR1 SGHNT, CDR2 YENEEA. V shed 4 bases and J shed 8 bases, with 12 bases lying between them. This CDR3 has 13 residues. The CDR3, as DNA: TGTGCCAGCAGCTACCAGGGAGGCCATGAGCAGTTCTTC. This sequence encodes CASSYQGGHEQFF.

The chain uses TRBV5-1 and TRBJ1-1; a possible D gene is TRBD1 (5 bases). Deletions cut 0 bases from V and 11 bases from J, with 11 bases between. Germline CDR1 is SGHRS and CDR2 is YFSETQ. This CDR3 spans 12 amino acids. The CDR3 DNA sequence: TGCGCCAGCAGCTTGGGGTCGGGGGAGGCTTTCTTT. Translation: CASSLGSGEAFF.

The V and J genes are TRBV28 and TRBJ1-3; D call uncertain. This CDR3 contains 14 residues. Trimming removed 2 bases from V and 5 bases from J, with 10 bases in between. The germline V gene has CDR1 MDHEN and CDR2 SYDVKM. The CDR3 loop is CASSLGGHRNTIYF. For the CDR3, the DNA is TGTGCCAGCAGTTTAGGTGGCCACAGAAACACCATATATTTT.

The chain uses TRBV6-5 and TRBJ1-1; maybe TRBD1 (6 bases). The CDR3 is 13 amino acids. V lost 6 bases to trimming and J lost 2 bases, with 10 bases between them. Germline loops: CDR1 MNHEY, CDR2 SVGAGI. CDR3 sequence: CASSLGGNTEAFF. Here the CDR3 DNA reads TGTGCCAGCAGCCTAGGGGGAAACACTGAAGCTTTCTTT.

A single count supports this clone. The chain joins TRBV5-1 to TRBJ1-1, with TRBD1 matching 7 bases. The CDR3 extends over 14 amino acids. V lost 4 bases and J lost 4; bases outside the gene matches: 7. Germline CDR1 SGHRS, CDR2 YFSETQ. CDR3: CASSLAGTVTEAFF. In nucleotides, the CDR3 is TGCGCCAGCAGCCTGGCCGGGACAGTCACTGAAGCTTTCTTT.

The CDR3 reads CASSYGQTTGELFF. CDR3 nucleotide sequence: TGTGCCAGCAGTTACGGGCAGACCACCGGGGAGCTGTTTTTT. The chain links TRBV6-6 to TRBJ2-2; D unclear. V dropped 2 bases and J dropped 4 bases, with 8 bases sitting between them. The CDR3 is 14 residues long. Germline lookup yields CDR1 MNHNY and CDR2 SVGAGI (reference sequence).

On this clone: Other DNA sequences within the sample encode an identical CDR3. The CDR3 protein is CASRPGTGDYEQYF. The CDR3 region has the DNA TGTGCCAGCAGGCCCGGGACAGGGGACTACGAGCAGTACTTC. The rearrangement links TRBV27 to TRBJ2-7; 10 nucleotides align to TRBD1. V was clipped by 6 bases and J by 3 bases; unmatched bases: 5. Germline V gene lookup returns CDR1 MNHEY and CDR2 SMNVEV (reference sequence). This CDR3 is 14 amino acids long.

This chain connects TRBV6-1 to TRBJ2-3; TRBD2 aligns across 9 bases. Trimming at V came to 5 bases and at J to 3 bases, leaving 3 bases not matched to a gene. Germline V gene lookup returns CDR1 MNHNS and CDR2 SASEGT. The CDR3 has 14 residues. As DNA, the CDR3 is TGTGCCAGCAGTTATAGCGGGAGAACAGATACGCAGTATTTT. This codes for CASSYSGRTDTQYF.

The chain combines TRBV11-2 with TRBJ1-6; a weak D match, TRBD1 (5 bases). The CDR3 is 13 residues long. Trimming removed 5 bases at V and 10 bases at J, with 12 bases between. CDR1 SGHAT and CDR2 FQNNGV come from the germline V gene. CDR3 DNA: TGTGCCAGCAGCCCCCCCGGGGGATCACCCCTCCACTTT. It translates to CASSPPGGSPLHF.

The genes are TRBV28 and TRBJ2-1; perhaps TRBD2 as D (6 bases). Deletions cut 8 bases from V and 7 bases from J, with 9 bases between. In germline, CDR1 is MDHEN, CDR2 SYDVKM. The CDR3 has 11 amino acids. The CDR3: CASRRVNEQFF. CDR3 nucleotide sequence: TGTGCCAGCCGGAGGGTTAATGAGCAGTTCTTC.

The V and J genes are TRBV5-1 and TRBJ1-4, with 9 nucleotides matching TRBD1. The germline V gene has CDR1 SGHRS and CDR2 YFSETQ. J gave up 6 bases and V 1 base, and 4 bases lay outside the gene matches. This CDR3 comprises 15 residues. CDR3 amino acids: CASSLTGGRDEKLFF. DNA of the CDR3: TGCGCCAGCAGCTTGACAGGGGGCAGGGATGAAAAACTGTTTTTT. Looking up the rest from reference TRBV5-1 and TRBJ1-4 gives the full variable domain: KAGVTQTPRYLIKTRGQQVTLSCSPISGHRSVSWYQQTPGQGLQFLFEYFSETQRNKGNFPGRFSGRQFSNSRSEMNVSTLELGDSALYLCASSLTGGRDEKLFFGSGTQLSVL.